This T cell receptor (beta chain) derives from a study of cytomegalovirus exposure and HLA in healthy donors. Trimming removed 8 bases at V and 1 base at J, with 7 bases between. Germline values: CDR1 SNHLY, CDR2 FYNNEI. CDR3 size: 12 residues. Overall study results and limits: A further, later analysis showed that HLA-associated TCR beta chains (compared with equally common others) were more clonally expanded.

PCR primers comprised 60 Vbeta and 13 Jbeta primers. Produced via immunoSEQ multiplex PCR; TCRdb's table is partial and in-frame only. The sample gives around 100,000 clones, roughly 70% of which show up once; more than 0.7% is in the top ten. Of note for this clone: The antigen remains undetermined.

The TCR originated in a woman aged 30 to 39 in good health and CMV-seronegative. The sequencing input was PBMCs. The V call is TRBV2, the J call TRBJ2-3; unclear D gene. The CDR3 nucleotides read TGTGCCAGCCCCCTTGGCACAGATACGCAGTATTTT. Residues: CASPLGTDTQYF.